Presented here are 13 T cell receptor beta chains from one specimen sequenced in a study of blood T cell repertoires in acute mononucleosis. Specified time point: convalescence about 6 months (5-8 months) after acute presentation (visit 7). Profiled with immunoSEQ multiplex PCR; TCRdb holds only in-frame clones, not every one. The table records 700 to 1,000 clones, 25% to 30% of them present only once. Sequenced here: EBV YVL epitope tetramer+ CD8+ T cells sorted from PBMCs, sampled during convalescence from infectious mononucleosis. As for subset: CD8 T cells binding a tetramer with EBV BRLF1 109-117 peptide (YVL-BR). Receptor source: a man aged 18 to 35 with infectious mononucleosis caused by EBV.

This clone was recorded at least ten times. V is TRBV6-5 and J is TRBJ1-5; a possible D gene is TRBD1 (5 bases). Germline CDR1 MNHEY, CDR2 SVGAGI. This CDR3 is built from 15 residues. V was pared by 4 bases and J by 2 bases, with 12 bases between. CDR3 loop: CASSFLLGGNQPQHF. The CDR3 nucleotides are TGTGCCAGCAGTTTCCTACTGGGGGGCAATCAGCCCCAGCATTTT.

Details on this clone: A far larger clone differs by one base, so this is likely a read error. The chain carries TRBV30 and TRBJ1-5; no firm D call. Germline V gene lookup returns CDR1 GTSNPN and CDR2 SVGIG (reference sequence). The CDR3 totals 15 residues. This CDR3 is CARSRPLGSNQPQHF. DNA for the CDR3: TGTGCCCGGAGTAGGCCTCTCGGTAGCAATCAGCCCCAGCATTTT. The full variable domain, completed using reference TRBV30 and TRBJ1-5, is SQTIHQWPATLVQPVGSPLSLECTVEGTSNPNLYWYRQAAGRGLQLLFYSVGIGQISSEVPQNLSASRPQDRQFILSSKKLLLSDSGFYLCARSRPLGSNQPQHFGDGTRLSIL.

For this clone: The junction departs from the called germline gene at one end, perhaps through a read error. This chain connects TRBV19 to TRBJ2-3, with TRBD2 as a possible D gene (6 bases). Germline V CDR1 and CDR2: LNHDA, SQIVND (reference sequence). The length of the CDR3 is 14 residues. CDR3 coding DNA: TGTGGCAGTAGAACAGCGGGTAACTCTGATACGCAGTATTTT. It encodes CGSRTAGNSDTQYF.

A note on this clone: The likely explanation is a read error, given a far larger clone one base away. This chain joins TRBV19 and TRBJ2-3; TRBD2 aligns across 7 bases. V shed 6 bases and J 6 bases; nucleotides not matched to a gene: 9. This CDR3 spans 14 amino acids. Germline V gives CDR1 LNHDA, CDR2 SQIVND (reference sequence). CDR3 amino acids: CASRTAGNCDTQYF. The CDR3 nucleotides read TGTGCCAGTAGAACAGCGGGAAACTGTGATACGCAGTATTTT.

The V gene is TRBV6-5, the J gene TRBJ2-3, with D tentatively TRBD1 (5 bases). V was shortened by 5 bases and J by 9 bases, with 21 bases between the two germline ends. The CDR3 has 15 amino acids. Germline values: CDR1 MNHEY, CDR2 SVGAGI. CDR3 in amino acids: CASSALHGAASTQYF. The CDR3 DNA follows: TGTGCCAGCAGTGCCCTACATGGGGCAGCGTCGACGCAGTATTTT.

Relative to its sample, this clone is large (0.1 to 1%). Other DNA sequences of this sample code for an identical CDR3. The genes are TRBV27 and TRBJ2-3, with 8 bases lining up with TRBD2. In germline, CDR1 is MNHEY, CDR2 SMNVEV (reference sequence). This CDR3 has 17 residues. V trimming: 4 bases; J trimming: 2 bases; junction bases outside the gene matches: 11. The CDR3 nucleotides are TGTGCCAGCAGTTCATCGACTAGCGAGGCCTTCACAGATACGCAGTATTTT. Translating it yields CASSSSTSEAFTDTQYF.

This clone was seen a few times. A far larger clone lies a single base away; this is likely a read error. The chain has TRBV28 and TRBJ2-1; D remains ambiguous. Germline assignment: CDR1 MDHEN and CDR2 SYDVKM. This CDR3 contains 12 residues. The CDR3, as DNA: TGTGCCAGCATTTTATATTCCAGTGAGCAGTTCTTC. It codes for CASILYSSEQFF. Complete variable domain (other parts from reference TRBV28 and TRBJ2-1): DVKVTQSSRYLVKRTGEKVFLECVQDMDHENMFWYRQDPGLGLRLIYFSYDVKMKEKGDIPEGYSVSREKKERFSLILESASTNQTSMYLCASILYSSEQFFGPGTRLTVL.

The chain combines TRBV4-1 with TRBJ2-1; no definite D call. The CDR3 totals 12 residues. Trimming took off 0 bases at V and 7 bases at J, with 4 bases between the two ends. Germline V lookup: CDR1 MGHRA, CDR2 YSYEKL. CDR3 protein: CASSQDLNEQFF. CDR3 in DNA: TGCGCCAGCAGCCAAGATTTAAATGAGCAGTTCTTC.

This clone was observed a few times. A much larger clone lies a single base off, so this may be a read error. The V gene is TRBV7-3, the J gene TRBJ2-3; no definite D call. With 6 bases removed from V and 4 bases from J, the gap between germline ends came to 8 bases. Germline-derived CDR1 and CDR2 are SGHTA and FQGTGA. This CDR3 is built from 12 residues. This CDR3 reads CASSLFSDTQYF. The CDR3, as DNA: TGTGCCAGCAGTTTATTCTCAGATACGCAGTATTTT.

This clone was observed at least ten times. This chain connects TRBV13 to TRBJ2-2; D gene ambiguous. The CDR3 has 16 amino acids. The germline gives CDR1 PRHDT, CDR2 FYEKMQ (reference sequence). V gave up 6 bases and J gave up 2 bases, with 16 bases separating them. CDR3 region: CASSFYLQLNTGELFF. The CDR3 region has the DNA TGTGCCAGCAGTTTTTATTTACAGCTCAACACCGGGGAGCTGTTTTTT.

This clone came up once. CDR3 DNA: TGTGCCAGCAGTGATTTCCGACAGGTGGACAAGCAGTTCTTC. Translated, it gives CASSDFRQVDKQFF. The J gene is TRBJ2-1, the V gene TRBV25-1; tentatively, D is TRBD1 (6 bases). The CDR3 has 14 residues. In germline, CDR1 is MGHDK, CDR2 SYGVNS. The ends were cut back, 3 bases at V and 11 bases at J, with 17 bases in the middle.

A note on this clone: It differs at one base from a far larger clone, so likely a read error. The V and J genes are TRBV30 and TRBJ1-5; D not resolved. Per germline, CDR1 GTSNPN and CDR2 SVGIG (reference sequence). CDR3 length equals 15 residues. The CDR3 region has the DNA TGTGCCTGGAGTAGGCCTCTCGGTAGCAATGAGCCCCAGCATTTT. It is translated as CAWSRPLGSNEPQHF.

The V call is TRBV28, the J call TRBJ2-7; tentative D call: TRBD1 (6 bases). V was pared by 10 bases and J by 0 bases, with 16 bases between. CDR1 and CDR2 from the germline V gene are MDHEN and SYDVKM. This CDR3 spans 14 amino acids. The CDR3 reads CAIRAGDTSYEQYF. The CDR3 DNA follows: TGTGCCATCAGGGCCGGGGACACCTCCTACGAGCAGTACTTC.